These 9 T cell receptor beta chains were all obtained from the same sample, sequenced in a study of beta chain features in type 1 diabetes. Whole-study findings and limits: Shortening that was moderate but significant affected the TCRB CDR3s of Type 1 diabetes patients in all four CD4+ subsets.

The authors reverse transcribed all of the isolated RNA, so sequencing captured expressed TCRB transcripts. Only in-frame clones appear in the TCRdb table, and some are missing; sequencing was by immunoSEQ multiplex PCR. The sample lists 250,000 or so clones, about a fifth occurring once. These receptors lack a known antigen. Input material: naive CD4+ T cells from blood. All receptors come from a middle-aged woman with type 1 diabetes.

This chain joins TRBV7-9 and TRBJ2-2; TRBD1 matches 7 bases. V was pared by 8 bases and J by 0 bases, with 6 bases of the junction left unmatched. Germline assignment: CDR1 SEHNR and CDR2 FQNEAQ (reference sequence). The CDR3 extends over 15 amino acids. The CDR3 DNA reads TGTGCCAGCCGAACAGGGGCTTCGAACACCGGGGAGCTGTTTTTT. Translation: CASRTGASNTGELFF.

The gene calls are TRBV30 and TRBJ2-7, with a tentative D call TRBD2 (6 bases). This CDR3 is 14 amino acids long. With 1 base removed from V and 7 bases from J, the gap between germline ends came to 17 bases. Germline CDR1 reads GTSNPN; CDR2 reads SVGIG (reference sequence). In DNA form, the CDR3 reads TGTGCCTGGAGTGCCGAAATCCATAGCGGAGAGCAGTACTTC. Protein: CAWSAEIHSGEQYF.

This sequence joins TRBV4-2 and TRBJ2-6; TRBD1 matches 7 bases. CDR3 length: 18 residues. V lost 0 bases to trimming and J lost 0 bases; unmatched junction nucleotides: 5. CDR1 LGHNA and CDR2 YNFKEQ come from the germline V gene. The CDR3 DNA is TGTGCCAGCAGCCAAGAAAGGGACAGATTCTCTGGGGCCAACGTCCTGACTTTC. It translates to CASSQERDRFSGANVLTF.

About this clone: Other DNA variants within this sample encode the same CDR3. The genes are TRBV5-1 and TRBJ1-2, with D possibly TRBD1 on 5 matching bases. The germline V gene has CDR1 SGHRS and CDR2 YFSETQ. CDR3 length: 12 residues. Between the trimmed V and J ends, which lost 2 bases and 6 bases, there was a span of 8 bases. The CDR3 DNA reads as TGCGCCAGCAGCTTAGACAGAGATGGCTACACCTTC. It is translated as CASSLDRDGYTF. Based on the CDR3 plus reference TRBV5-1 and TRBJ1-2, the full variable domain is KAGVTQTPRYLIKTRGQQVTLSCSPISGHRSVSWYQQTPGQGLQFLFEYFSETQRNKGNFPGRFSGRQFSNSRSEMNVSTLELGDSALYLCASSLDRDGYTFGSGTRLTVV.

The rearrangement links TRBV7-3 to TRBJ2-2; no clear D. CDR3 length: 14 residues. Germline V gene lookup returns CDR1 SGHTA and CDR2 FQGTGA. V lost 5 bases and J 4 bases, leaving 11 bases between the germline ends. The CDR3 sequence: CASSPPGLTGELFF. In DNA form, the CDR3 reads TGTGCCAGCAGCCCCCCCGGTCTCACCGGGGAGCTGTTTTTT.

This clone was detected only a few times. This chain links TRBV5-1 with TRBJ2-4; D perhaps matches TRBD1 (5 bases). This CDR3 is built from 13 residues. Germline loops: CDR1 SGHRS, CDR2 YFSETQ. Trimming removed 0 bases at V and 9 bases at J, with 10 bases between. The CDR3 nucleotides are TGCGCCAGCAGCTTGGCAGGGAACGCCATTCAGTACTTC. Translation gives CASSLAGNAIQYF.

There are a few counts of this clone. The chain joins TRBV28 to TRBJ2-5; 7 bases map to TRBD2. Trimming cost V 7 bases and J 5 bases; bases outside gene matches: 13. The CDR3 has 15 residues. The germline CDR1 and CDR2 sequences are MDHEN and SYDVKM. In DNA form, the CDR3 reads TGTGCCAGCATCCCCCTCGGGGAGGGCCGGGAGACCCAGTACTTC. This encodes CASIPLGEGRETQYF. The full variable domain, its missing parts supplied by reference TRBV28 and TRBJ2-5, is DVKVTQSSRYLVKRTGEKVFLECVQDMDHENMFWYRQDPGLGLRLIYFSYDVKMKEKGDIPEGYSVSREKKERFSLILESASTNQTSMYLCASIPLGEGRETQYFGPGTRLLVL.

This clone was counted a few times. The chain joins TRBV27 to TRBJ1-1; 7 bases agree with TRBD1. Germline CDR1 is MNHEY and CDR2 is SMNVEV (reference sequence). This CDR3 is 14 amino acids long. The V and J ends lost 5 bases and 2 bases, in that order; junction bases with no gene match: 5. The CDR3 bases are TGTGCCAGCAGTCAAAGGGGGCGCAACACTGAAGCTTTCTTT. It codes for CASSQRGRNTEAFF.

This clone was detected only a few times. The rearrangement joins TRBV30 to TRBJ1-1; 9 positions match TRBD1. The CDR3 contains 15 residues. With V trimmed by 1 base and J by 1 base, 4 bases remained unmatched. The V gene's germline CDR1 is GTSNPN and CDR2 SVGIG (reference sequence). This CDR3 reads CAWSGQGGRNTEAFF. The CDR3 DNA follows: TGTGCCTGGAGTGGACAGGGGGGTAGGAACACTGAAGCTTTCTTT.